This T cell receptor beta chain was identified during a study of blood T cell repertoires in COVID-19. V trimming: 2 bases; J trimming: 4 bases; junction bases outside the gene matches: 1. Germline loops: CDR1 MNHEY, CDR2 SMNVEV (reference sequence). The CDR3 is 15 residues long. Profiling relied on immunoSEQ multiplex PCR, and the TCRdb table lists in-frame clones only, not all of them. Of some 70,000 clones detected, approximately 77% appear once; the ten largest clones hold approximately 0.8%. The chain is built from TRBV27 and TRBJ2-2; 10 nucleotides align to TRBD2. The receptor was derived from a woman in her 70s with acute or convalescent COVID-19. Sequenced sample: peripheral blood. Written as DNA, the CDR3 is TGTGCCAGCAGTTTAACTAGCGGGGTCACCGGGGAGCTGTTTTTT. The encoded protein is CASSLTSGVTGELFF.